What follows are 32 T cell receptor beta chains derived from one specimen sequenced in a study of OX40 agonist ivuxolimab in advanced cancers. Generated by immunoSEQ multiplex PCR, the TCRdb table keeps only in-frame clones and is missing some. The sample yields 30,000 to 35,000 clones, around 83% seen once. The sequencing used CD4+ or CD8+ T cells sorted from blood, collected in a trial of the OX40 agonist ivuxolimab. The source of these receptors is an adult with an advanced solid tumor such as melanoma, head and neck, liver or kidney cancer.

The chain combines TRBV4-1 with TRBJ2-3; perhaps TRBD2 as D (6 bases). V was clipped by 4 bases and J by 4 bases, with 12 bases between them. The CDR3 has 14 amino acids. Germline V gene lookup returns CDR1 MGHRA and CDR2 YSYEKL. Here the CDR3 reads CASSRLSGADTQYF. DNA of the CDR3: TGCGCCAGCAGCCGACTTTCGGGGGCAGATACGCAGTATTTT.

The V and J genes are TRBV10-3 and TRBJ2-7, with TRBD1 identical over 8 bases. V lost 8 bases and J lost 3; bases outside the gene matches: 3. CDR1 is ENHRY, CDR2 SYGVKD, per germline. This CDR3 is built from 12 residues. The CDR3 DNA sequence: TGTGCCATCCGAGGACAGGGCTACGAGCAGTACTTC. It codes for CAIRGQGYEQYF.

V usage is TRBV28 and J usage is TRBJ2-2; the D is unclear. Germline values: CDR1 MDHEN, CDR2 SYDVKM. The CDR3 has 16 amino acids. Trimming cost V 5 bases and J 6 bases, with 19 bases left between them. The CDR3 sequence is CASSQIDLRTPGELFF. The CDR3 DNA follows: TGTGCCAGCAGTCAGATAGACCTGAGAACACCCGGGGAGCTGTTTTTT.

This chain joins TRBV5-5 and TRBJ2-7, with 7 bases matching TRBD1. This CDR3 has 14 residues. CDR1 is SGHKS, CDR2 YYEKEE, per germline (reference sequence). With 3 bases clipped from V and 5 bases from J, the junction kept 8 bases outside the gene matches. The CDR3 region is CASSSTNRGHEQYF. CDR3 DNA: TGTGCCAGCAGCTCGACGAACAGGGGCCACGAGCAGTACTTC. Variable domain in full (rest from reference TRBV5-5 and TRBJ2-7): DAGVTQSPTHLIKTRGQQVTLRCSPISGHKSVSWYQQVLGQGPQFIFQYYEKEERGRGNFPDRFSARQFPNYSSELNVNALLLGDSALYLCASSSTNRGHEQYFGPGTRLTVT.

J is TRBJ2-3 and V is TRBV7-9; 7 positions match TRBD2. The CDR3 sequence is 15 residues long. J lost 5 bases, V lost 7 bases, and 12 bases had no gene match. CDR1 and CDR2 from the germline V gene are SEHNR and FQNEAQ (reference sequence). CDR3 loop: CASTDSGSRGDTQYF. The DNA of the CDR3 is TGTGCCAGCACCGATAGCGGGTCCCGGGGAGATACGCAGTATTTT.

The chain uses TRBV5-1 and TRBJ1-5; D may be TRBD1 (6 bases). The CDR3 loop spans 16 amino acids. Germline V lookup: CDR1 SGHRS, CDR2 YFSETQ. V was cut by 0 bases and J by 6 bases, with 16 bases left in between. The DNA of the CDR3 is TGCGCCAGCAGCTTGGGCCCACAGGGATCAGGTCAGCCCCAGCATTTT. As protein: CASSLGPQGSGQPQHF.

The rearrangement uses TRBV30 and TRBJ1-2; the D is unclear. The V end was cut by 3 bases, the J end by 4 bases, with 12 bases between. CDR1 GTSNPN and CDR2 SVGIG come from the germline V gene (reference sequence). CDR3 length: 13 residues. CDR3 amino acids: CAWRIDPVYGYTF. The CDR3 coding sequence is TGTGCCTGGAGGATCGACCCTGTCTATGGCTACACCTTC.

The rearrangement joins TRBV27 to TRBJ1-2; the D gene is possibly TRBD1 (5 bases). The CDR3 extends over 13 amino acids. Trimming took off 5 bases at V and 4 bases at J, with 11 bases between the two ends. Germline V gives CDR1 MNHEY, CDR2 SMNVEV (reference sequence). The CDR3 nucleotides are TGTGCCAGCAGTCCTGACAGAACCTATGGCTACACCTTC. Translating gives CASSPDRTYGYTF.

The chain is built from TRBV29-1 and TRBJ1-1; a weak D match, TRBD1 (5 bases). V was clipped by 2 bases and J by 4 bases, with 11 bases between them. Germline lookup yields CDR1 SQVTM and CDR2 ANQGSEA. The CDR3 sequence is 13 residues long. This chain's CDR3 is CSVEIGAGTEAFF. Here the CDR3 DNA reads TGCAGCGTTGAAATCGGGGCCGGCACTGAAGCTTTCTTT.

V gene TRBV19 combines with J gene TRBJ2-7, with D possibly being TRBD1 (6 bases). This CDR3 comprises 14 residues. The V end was cut by 4 bases, the J end by 6 bases, with 16 bases between. Per germline, CDR1 LNHDA and CDR2 SQIVND (reference sequence). CDR3 residues: CASSKGETGSEQYF. In nucleotides, the CDR3 is TGTGCCAGTAGTAAGGGGGAAACAGGGTCCGAGCAGTACTTC. The full variable domain, completed using reference TRBV19 and TRBJ2-7, is DGGITQSPKYLFRKEGQNVTLSCEQNLNHDAMYWYRQDPGQGLRLIYYSQIVNDFQKGDIAEGYSVSREKKESFPLTVTSAQKNPTAFYLCASSKGETGSEQYFGPGTRLTVT.

The chain joins TRBV7-9 to TRBJ2-3; 13 bases are shared with TRBD2. V dropped 1 base and J dropped 3; count of bases not matched to a gene: 10. Germline V CDR1 and CDR2: SEHNR, FQNEAQ (reference sequence). The CDR3 covers 19 residues. For the CDR3, the DNA is TGTGCCAGCAGCTTAGGTCTCTGGCGGACTAGCGGGGGAACAGATACGCAGTATTTT. Translating gives CASSLGLWRTSGGTDTQYF.

The gene calls are TRBV5-1 and TRBJ1-4; 7 bases map to TRBD1. V dropped 0 bases and J dropped 8; count of bases not matched to a gene: 4. Germline V gene lookup returns CDR1 SGHRS and CDR2 YFSETQ. The CDR3 covers 14 residues. The CDR3 is CASSLEQGKEKLFF. For the CDR3, the DNA is TGCGCCAGCAGCTTGGAACAGGGGAAGGAAAAACTGTTTTTT.

The gene calls are TRBV6-6 and TRBJ2-5, with a possible D match to TRBD1 (6 bases). CDR1 and CDR2 from the germline V gene are MNHNY and SVGAGI (reference sequence). The germline V and J ends were trimmed by 8 bases and 0 bases, with 7 bases remaining between them. The CDR3 covers 12 residues. The CDR3 reads CASGTNQETQYF. CDR3 DNA sequence: TGTGCCAGCGGGACAAACCAAGAGACCCAGTACTTC.

The chain joins TRBV5-1 to TRBJ2-1; TRBD1 agrees at 9 bases. The CDR3 has 15 residues. Germline V gives CDR1 SGHRS, CDR2 YFSETQ. V shed 0 bases and J 2 bases; nucleotides not matched to a gene: 0. The CDR3 protein is CASSLGQGAYNEQFF. The DNA for the CDR3 is TGCGCCAGCAGCTTGGGACAGGGGGCCTACAATGAGCAGTTCTTC.

The rearrangement joins TRBV28 to TRBJ1-2, with D perhaps matching TRBD1 (6 bases). The V gene lost 7 bases and the J gene lost 3 bases, with 15 bases spanning the gap. CDR1 and CDR2 (germline): MDHEN, SYDVKM. This CDR3 spans 14 amino acids. The CDR3 DNA reads as TGTGCCAGCATGGGAACAGGGTCGGACTATGGCTACACCTTC. It is translated as CASMGTGSDYGYTF.

This clone occurred a few times. V is TRBV4-2 and J is TRBJ2-5, with TRBD2 matching over 8 bases. Germline CDR1 is LGHNA and CDR2 is YNFKEQ. The CDR3 has 17 residues. After removal of 4 bases from V and 5 bases from J, the junction contained 15 bases not matched to a gene. DNA for the CDR3: TGTGCCAGCAGCCCCGAGCGACTCGGCGGGGGGAGGGAGACCCAGTACTTC. Protein sequence: CASSPERLGGGRETQYF.

This clone came up a few times. The chain couples TRBV29-1 to TRBJ1-1; TRBD1 aligns across 8 bases. CDR1 is SQVTM, CDR2 ANQGSEA, per germline. V lost 5 bases, J lost 5 bases, and 4 bases stayed unmatched. This CDR3 has 12 amino acids. Here the CDR3 reads CSVRQGWTEAFF. CDR3 DNA: TGCAGCGTTAGACAGGGGTGGACTGAAGCTTTCTTT.

The CDR3 nucleotides are TGTGCCATCAGTGCGTCTTGGGACGAGCAGTACTTC. Its translation: CAISASWDEQYF. This chain connects TRBV10-3 to TRBJ2-7; D not resolved. CDR1 and CDR2 (germline): ENHRY, SYGVKD. The V gene lost 4 bases and the J gene lost 5 bases, with 9 bases spanning the gap. CDR3 size: 12 residues.

The chain has TRBV2 and TRBJ2-5; tentatively, D is TRBD2 (5 bases). Germline loops: CDR1 SNHLY, CDR2 FYNNEI. The length of the CDR3 is 12 residues. Trimming removed 3 bases from V and 5 bases from J, with 7 bases in between. CDR3 coding DNA: TGTGCCAGCAGTGAGGGAGTTGAGACCCAGTACTTC. Translating it yields CASSEGVETQYF.

Only one count was recorded for this clone. The J gene is TRBJ1-1, the V gene TRBV6-1, with D perhaps matching TRBD1 (6 bases). The germline V and J ends were trimmed by 6 bases and 10 bases, with 15 bases remaining between them. There are 12 residues in the CDR3. Germline V lookup: CDR1 MNHNS, CDR2 SASEGT. CDR3 bases: TGTGCCAGCAGGGAGGTAGGGGGTTTAGCTTTCTTT. Protein sequence: CASREVGGLAFF.

The J gene is TRBJ2-5, the V gene TRBV9; 8 nucleotides line up with TRBD1. Germline CDR1 reads SGDLS; CDR2 reads YYNGEE. The CDR3 sequence is 14 residues long. Losses at the gene ends were 3 bases for V and 3 bases for J; bases not matched to a gene: 4. The CDR3 DNA is TGTGCCAGCAGCGGAGGACAGGGAAAAGAGACCCAGTACTTC. As protein: CASSGGQGKETQYF.

V and J are TRBV10-3 and TRBJ1-4; possibly TRBD1 for D (5 bases). This CDR3 spans 15 amino acids. V was pared by 5 bases and J by 6 bases, with 16 bases between. Germline CDR1 is ENHRY and CDR2 is SYGVKD. The CDR3 sequence: CAISFRWGKDEKLFF. The CDR3 DNA follows: TGTGCCATCAGTTTTAGGTGGGGCAAGGATGAAAAACTGTTTTTT.

V is TRBV10-3 and J is TRBJ2-1, with 10 bases matching TRBD1. V shed 10 bases, J shed 4 bases, and the junction held 7 bases outside the gene matches. This CDR3 is 14 amino acids long. Germline assignment: CDR1 ENHRY and CDR2 SYGVKD. The CDR3 DNA follows: TGTGCCAGTATGGGACAGGGGACATACAATGAGCAGTTCTTC. It encodes CASMGQGTYNEQFF.

This sequence joins TRBV9 and TRBJ1-6; D is ambiguous. CDR3 length equals 14 residues. V was pared by 4 bases and J by 13 bases, with 18 bases between. Germline CDR1 is SGDLS and CDR2 is YYNGEE. As DNA, the CDR3 is TGTGCCAGCAGCCCCCTCGGGCAGGCCTTCCCCCTCCACTTT. Its protein is CASSPLGQAFPLHF.

This chain uses TRBV19 with TRBJ1-2; 7 nucleotides line up with TRBD1. CDR1 and CDR2 from the germline V gene are LNHDA and SQIVND (reference sequence). The CDR3 consists of 17 residues. J gave up 8 bases and V 6 bases, and 21 bases lay outside the gene matches. This CDR3 is CASRDPGTVPLYGGYTF. DNA for the CDR3: TGTGCCAGTAGAGACCCAGGGACAGTCCCCCTCTATGGGGGCTACACCTTC.

The chain recombines TRBV27 with TRBJ2-2, with 8 bases lining up with TRBD1. J gave up 6 bases and V 4 bases, and 7 bases lay outside the gene matches. Germline CDR1 MNHEY, CDR2 SMNVEV (reference sequence). CDR3 length: 15 amino acids. The CDR3, as DNA: TGTGCCAGCAGTTCGGGGACAGGAATAGCCGGGGAGCTGTTTTTT. Its translation is CASSSGTGIAGELFF.

This clone has more than one count but fewer than ten. This chain uses TRBV18 with TRBJ2-5, with D perhaps TRBD2 (6 bases). Germline CDR1 reads KGHSH; CDR2 reads LQKENI. The CDR3 consists of 13 residues. Trimming took off 4 bases at V and 5 bases at J, with 11 bases between the two ends. The CDR3 region is CASSRGGEETQYF. CDR3 sequence (DNA): TGTGCCAGCTCACGGGGCGGGGAGGAGACCCAGTACTTC.

As regards this clone: The junction shows a germline mismatch at one end, possibly a read error. The chain joins TRBV7-7 to TRBJ2-3; tentative D call: TRBD2 (7 bases). Germline assignment: CDR1 SSHAT and CDR2 FNYEAQ (reference sequence). The CDR3 loop spans 14 amino acids. CDR3 residues: CASSLGGGPDTQYF. The CDR3 coding sequence is TGTGCTAGCAGCTTGGGCGGGGGCCCCGATACGCAGTATTTT. Looking up the rest from reference TRBV7-7 and TRBJ2-3 gives the full variable domain: GAGVSQSPRYKVTKRGQDVTLRCDPISSHATLYWYQQALGQGPEFLTYFNYEAQPDKSGLPSDRFSAERPEGSISTLTIQRTEQRDSAMYRCASSLGGGPDTQYFGPGTRLTVL.

V gene TRBV29-1 combines with J gene TRBJ2-3; D uncertain. V was clipped by 6 bases and J by 9 bases, with 19 bases between them. Germline CDR1 reads SQVTM; CDR2 reads ANQGSEA. This CDR3 has 13 amino acids. DNA for the CDR3: TGCAGCGTGCGTGATCCGGGCTCCCCAACGCAGTATTTT. Its translation is CSVRDPGSPTQYF.

The chain links TRBV5-6 to TRBJ2-5; D is perhaps TRBD1 (6 bases). CDR3 length: 10 residues. Trimming pared 7 bases from V and 9 bases from J, leaving 10 bases between. The germline V gene encodes CDR1 SGHDT and CDR2 YYEEEE. CDR3 DNA: TGTGCCAGCTTCGAGGGGGCCCAGTACTTC. Translation gives CASFEGAQYF.

The chain has TRBV5-1 and TRBJ1-1; D is undetermined. The CDR3 contains 13 residues. The V and J ends lost 0 bases and 4 bases respectively, with 7 bases between them. From germline, CDR1 is SGHRS and CDR2 YFSETQ. CDR3 loop: CASSLAPGTEAFF. The CDR3 coding sequence is TGCGCCAGCAGCTTGGCCCCGGGCACTGAAGCTTTCTTT. Full variable domain (outside the CDR3, taken from reference TRBV5-1 and TRBJ1-1): KAGVTQTPRYLIKTRGQQVTLSCSPISGHRSVSWYQQTPGQGLQFLFEYFSETQRNKGNFPGRFSGRQFSNSRSEMNVSTLELGDSALYLCASSLAPGTEAFFGQGTRLTVV.

This clone was detected only a few times. This chain joins TRBV2 and TRBJ1-2; a possible D gene is TRBD1 (5 bases). Trimming took 3 bases from V and 0 from J, leaving 5 bases between them. The germline V gene encodes CDR1 SNHLY and CDR2 FYNNEI. The CDR3 loop spans 13 amino acids. The CDR3 coding sequence is TGTGCCAGCAGTGAGGGGGCTAACTATGGCTACACCTTC. It is translated as CASSEGANYGYTF.